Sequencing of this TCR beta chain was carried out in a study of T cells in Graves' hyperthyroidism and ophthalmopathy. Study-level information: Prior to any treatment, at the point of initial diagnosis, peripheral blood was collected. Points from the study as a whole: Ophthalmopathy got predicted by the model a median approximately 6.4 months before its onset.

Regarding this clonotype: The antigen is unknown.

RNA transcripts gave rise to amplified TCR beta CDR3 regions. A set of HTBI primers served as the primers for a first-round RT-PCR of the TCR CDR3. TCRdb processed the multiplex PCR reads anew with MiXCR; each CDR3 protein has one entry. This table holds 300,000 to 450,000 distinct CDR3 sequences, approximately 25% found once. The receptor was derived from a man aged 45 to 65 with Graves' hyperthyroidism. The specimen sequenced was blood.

The CDR3 protein is CASNPGQDYTQYF. The CDR3 bases are TGTGCCAGCAATCCGGGACAGGACTATACGCAGTATTTT. The chain joins TRBV6-1 to TRBJ2-3, with 8 bases matching TRBD1. The CDR3 is 13 amino acids. CDR1 is MNHNS, CDR2 SASEGT, per germline. The V gene end was trimmed by 7 bases and the J gene end by 7 bases; junction bases not matched to a gene: 7.